These 5 T cell receptor beta chains originate from one sample sequenced in a study of T cell clonotyping in hematopoietic cell transplantation. Only in-frame clones appear in the TCRdb table, and some are missing; sequencing was by immunoSEQ multiplex PCR. The table shows about 69,000 clones, with around 94% occurring only once. Input material: peripheral blood mononuclear cells. The receptors come from a man aged 50-59 years in good health. Some clones in this sample may be carry-over from other donors' samples.

This chain links TRBV28 with TRBJ2-1; the match to TRBD1 covers 11 bases. After removal of 6 bases from V and 4 bases from J, the junction contained 5 bases not matched to a gene. The V gene's germline CDR1 is MDHEN and CDR2 SYDVKM. This CDR3 is built from 15 residues. The CDR3 DNA sequence: TGTGCCAGCAGCCGCGGACAGGGGGCTTACAATGAGCAGTTCTTC. It yields the protein CASSRGQGAYNEQFF.

The chain is built from TRBV7-2 and TRBJ2-2; 8 positions match TRBD1. J was trimmed by 2 bases and V by 5 bases; bases with no gene match: 10. CDR1 SGHTA and CDR2 FQGNSA come from the germline V gene. The CDR3 length is 17 residues. The CDR3 nucleotides are TGTGCCAGCAGCCGGACAGGGTCCCGGGAAAACACCGGGGAGCTGTTTTTT. Amino acid sequence: CASSRTGSRENTGELFF.

Here the CDR3 reads CASSKLAGDYEQYF. The CDR3 nucleotides are TGTGCCAGCAGCAAACTAGCGGGAGACTACGAGCAGTACTTC. V is TRBV4-2 and J is TRBJ2-7; the match to TRBD2 covers 11 bases. The V segment lost 5 bases and the J segment 3 bases; nucleotides outside the gene matches: 3. This CDR3 region has 14 residues. Germline-derived CDR1 and CDR2 are LGHNA and YNFKEQ.

V is TRBV29-1 and J is TRBJ1-2; D remains ambiguous. V lost 3 bases, J lost 4 bases, and 6 bases lay in between. The germline V gene has CDR1 SQVTM and CDR2 ANQGSEA. This CDR3 has 11 amino acids. The CDR3: CSVEGTYGYTF. The CDR3 nucleotides are TGCAGCGTTGAGGGCACCTATGGCTACACCTTC.

The CDR3 is CASSDRTGFLETQYF. CDR3 sequence (DNA): TGTGCCAGCAGTGACAGGACAGGGTTTTTGGAGACCCAGTACTTC. The V gene is TRBV25-1, the J gene TRBJ2-5, with 8 nucleotides matching TRBD1. J lost 5 bases, V lost 3 bases, and 8 bases had no gene match. CDR3 length equals 15 residues. CDR1 is MGHDK and CDR2 is SYGVNS in the germline V gene.